This TCR beta chain was captured by sequencing in a study of cytomegalovirus exposure and HLA in healthy donors (dated 2017 in TCRdb). Some background on the complete study: In an earlier analysis of several hundred of the donors, 250 to 300 Gb of sequence data and 90 million to 120 million unique TCR beta sequences from about 190 million T cells were reported. An early release that covered roughly 600 HLA-typed donors contained about 300 gigabases of sequencing data and tens of millions of unique TCR sequences. All discovery cohort repertoires had been generated on a single sequencing platform. Among the approximately 400 genotyped donors, 75% to 90% belonged to the genetic ancestry cluster associated with self-reported Caucasian donors. About 5 DR-DQ haplotypes were handled as single units for association and clustering, since linkage in the cohort was strong. Along with the roughly 670-subject first cohort, a separate validation cohort of more than 90 different subjects was used. In the later analysis, no new phenotypic data were used to find candidate immune exposures; instead, reliance was placed on TCR beta sequences and their occurrence across donors. To predict cytomegalovirus infection status, the study brought together high-throughput TCR immunosequencing, statistical association of individual TCRs with disease status, and machine learning. HLA typing included class I and class II loci at four-digit resolution. Donor age, sex, ethnicity and CMV serostatus were compiled together with the repertoire data. In a later genetic analysis, genome-wide SNP genotypes for about three fifths of the roughly 670 donors were used, and that subset was treated as a discovery cohort. The T cell repertoires of roughly 660 subjects were profiled by immunosequencing and related to cytomegalovirus serostatus. A later analysis re-examined previously published TCR beta repertoires from roughly 650 donors and added high-resolution HLA genotyping to investigate patterns of TCR occurrence. An earlier analysis of approximately 640 of the donors applied high-throughput TCR beta sequencing to assess whether each TCR beta V gene segment acted as functional or pseudogenic. Across 300 to 500 genotyped donors of the cohort, an average of approximately 220,000 unique TCR beta nucleotide sequences per donor were sequenced, and 15% to 20% of those sequences were non-productive. The number of typed donors differed by locus: about 620-630 for A, B, C, DRB1 and DQB1; about 520 for DQA1; around 580 for DPA1; and approximately 450 for DPB1. The study aimed to test whether signatures of past pathogen exposure could be identified by cataloging public T cell receptors.

Study-wide findings and limitations: Because HLA typing was missing for some donors at each locus, association tests included only the typed subset. Immune exposure information for the cohort was limited to CMV serostatus. The cohort was sequenced for TCR beta chains only, and without alpha or paired-chain data the features that could be detected were limited. In a later analysis, HLA-associated TCR beta chains showed more clonal expansion and lower generation probabilities than non-associated chains that were equally common. In a later genetic analysis, a missense DCLRE1C variant was associated with V-gene and J-gene trimming of TCR beta chains, and the association was replicated in an independent cohort. The sequencing pipeline was judged likely to have produced a cluster of highly shared sequence variants as a technical artifact. The study listed 164 TCR beta chains as associated with cytomegalovirus. Broadly in line with IMGT annotations, most TCR beta V segments showed up in productive rearrangements about 87% or about 30% of the time in an earlier analysis of 450 to 750 of the donors. A few of the identified cytomegalovirus-associated TCR beta chains were confirmed in vitro to be specific for cytomegalovirus antigens. The authors suggested that the approach could potentially be generalized to other disease states and immunological phenotypes. In a later genetic analysis, fewer N-insertions in productive TCRs were reported among donors in an Asian-associated ancestry cluster than the roughly 640-donor mean. The presence/absence analyses assumed that sequencing depth was roughly uniform across donors, and that assumption may not be true. Because counts were too low, roughly 17 rarely observed V segments, including chromosome 9 orphons, were left out of the earlier analysis of several hundred of the donors. Cytomegalovirus status was reported to be diagnosed by the classifier with high specificity and sensitivity in both the original and validation cohorts. Some IMGT-functional V segments, including TRBV6-2 and TRBV6-3, could not be told apart with the 87-base-pair reads, so those segments were excluded. Linkage disequilibrium might explain the correlated functional status among segregating V segments, but an unknown experimental factor could not be ruled out. In a later analysis, the rate of TCR association differed among HLA loci, with DRB1 alleles having the most associated TCRs and HLA-C alleles having the fewest. A later analysis reported that several top co-occurrence clusters appeared linked to parvovirus B19, influenza, CMV and Epstein-Barr virus. In a later analysis, most CMV-associated TCR beta chains were found to appear HLA-restricted, with HLA associations seemingly driven largely by CMV exposure. A further reported finding was that TCR beta sequences accurately predicted the HLA-A and HLA-B alleles for most subjects in the first cohort. Specific HLA alleles were associated with over 15,000 TCR beta sequences at a false discovery rate of 0.05 in a later analysis. When HLA alleles, especially DR and DQ, strongly co-occurred, TCR associations were difficult to assign to individual alleles. Most TCR sequences were seen in very few donors, while some public TCRs were found in many individuals.

In total, over 600 healthy bone marrow donors made up the cohort. At the time of sampling, all cohort members were nominally healthy, though unrecorded immune exposures were likely present. The donor tested CMV seronegative and was one of the 352 seronegative cohort members. Each donor provided a peripheral blood sample, and peripheral blood mononuclear cells were used for TCR beta sequencing. Genomic DNA was extracted from the blood cell samples with the Qiagen DNeasy Blood Extraction Kit. A note on this clone: The specificity of this receptor is unknown. Base quality data are lacking; no much larger clone is found one base away.

Receptors were amplified or captured by the immunoSEQ multiplex PCR assay. A mixture of 60 forward primers for TCR Vbeta segments and 13 reverse primers for TCR Jbeta segments was used in the multiplex PCR. Amplification of the CDR3 region of rearranged TCR beta genes was performed with a multiplex PCR assay on genomic DNA. The amplified TCR beta libraries were sequenced on the Illumina HiSeq System as 87-base-pair reads. The authors' analysis ran thus. Across the 670 or so repertoires, a later analysis counted roughly 77 million unique TCR beta chains, 9.5 million to 13 million of which were shared by at least two donors. Raw reads were error-corrected and collapsed into unique sequences by a nearest-neighbor algorithm in which closely related sequences were merged to remove PCR and sequencing errors. V, D and J gene segments were assigned by aligning CDR3 sequences to IMGT reference sequences. Each retained sequence needed at least a six-nucleotide match to both a V gene segment and a J gene segment. Rearrangements were called productive when the CDR3 lacked stop codons and stayed in frame with V and J; all others were non-productive. CDR3 was defined by IMGT convention, running from the second conserved V-encoded cysteine to the conserved J-encoded phenylalanine. In an earlier analysis of 587 of the donors, sequences lacking an unambiguous match to a single V gene segment were excluded. In an earlier analysis of roughly 500 of the donors, V segments were called functional above 56.7% productive rearrangements and were called segregating when the between-donor standard deviation exceeded 5%. A statistical classification framework was built for diagnosing cytomegalovirus status from the catalog of TCR beta chain sequences. A later analysis assigned V and J genes by comparing TCR nucleotide sequences with IMGT/GENE-DB human TR gene sequences. In a later analysis, CDR3 sequences and most-parsimonious VDJ recombination scenarios were assigned using the TCRdist pipeline. In a later analysis, each TCR beta chain was defined by its CDR3 amino acid sequence together with its V-gene family, and reads lacking a unique V-gene family were excluded. In a later analysis, 450 to 600 highly shared, low-generation-probability nucleotide sequences were removed to address suspected cross-contamination and a sequencing artifact. A later analysis calculated a clonal expansion index for each public chain from normalized within-repertoire ranks of inferred template counts. Generation probabilities in a later analysis came from a VDJ recombination model fitted to out-of-frame rearrangements, and those results were checked against IGoR. A later analysis scored TCR-TCR, TCR-HLA and TCR-CMV co-occurrence with hypergeometric tests, applying a repertoire-size bias correction to TCR pairs. In a later analysis, false discovery rates were estimated by permuting HLA or CMV assignments 20 times. A later analysis grouped co-occurring TCRs with DBSCAN, adding TCRdist sequence similarity when clustering within HLA-allele-positive subsets. Repertoires with fewer than 30,000 or more than 120,000 public chains, plus five repertoires with anomalous nucleotide sharing, were excluded from co-occurrence clustering. TCRdb obtained this table from immuneACCESS and retained in-frame rearrangements with V and J assigned. These tables miss some clones; where compared with another copy, unresolved V genes account for less than half of the shortfall, and the remainder is unexplained. That table gives V, J and clone size, and the DNA gave D and trimming. The sample table lists about 150,000 clones, about three quarters of them with a count of one. The ten most abundant clones make up approximately 1.5% of the sample.

CDR1 and CDR2, looked up from the germline V gene, are SGDLS and YYNGEE. Trimming removed 1 base from V and 12 bases from J, leaving 17 bases between the germline ends. The CDR3 holds 14 amino acids from the cysteine to the phenylalanine. Only the CDR3 DNA stays, 42 bases, in frame from base 1. This receptor was identified in a woman in her thirties in good health and CMV-seronegative. Sequencing was performed on PBMCs. The rearrangement joined TRBV9 to TRBJ2-1; perhaps TRBD1 is the D gene, with 6 bases matching. The DNA is as follows: TGTGCCAGCAGCGTACGAACAGGGAATGAAGGGCAGTTCTTC. This sequence encodes CASSVRTGNEGQFF.